The source of this T cell receptor beta chain is a study of T cell changes during pregnancy in multiple sclerosis. The protocol was immunoSEQ multiplex PCR, while the TCRdb copy is restricted to in-frame clones and leaves out a portion. This table has 45,000 to 60,000 clones, around 92% appearing once. This clone was counted once. CDR1 is SNHLY and CDR2 is FYNNEI in the germline V gene. The CDR3 length is 15 residues. Trimming removed 8 bases from V and 3 bases from J; junction bases left unmatched: 5. The chain is built from TRBV2 and TRBJ2-4, with 12 positions matching TRBD2. The TCR was taken from a female donor in good health, enrolled as a control in a pregnancy study. Sequencing used peripheral blood, obtained after pregnancy. The CDR3 DNA reads TGTGCCAGCTCCGGACTAGCGGGGATCAAAAACATTCAGTACTTC. Its translation: CASSGLAGIKNIQYF.